Shown below are 9 T cell receptor beta chains from a single sample sequenced in a study of vaccination and CD4 T cells after COVID-19. With the Oncomine TCR Beta short-read assay, DNA from cultured CD4+ T cells was sequenced. TCRdb reprocessed the PCR reads via MiXCR and lists one record per CDR3 protein. The repertoire includes 6,000 to 6,500 distinct CDR3 sequences, over 70% of them detected once, and around 20% sits in the top ten. Indicated treatment: roughly ten-day PBMC culture with coronavirus spike peptide pools or control peptides (ViraFEST assay). The antigens for these receptors are not known. Sequencing used CD4+ T cells from blood, cultured in vitro. All receptors derive from a human donor who had recovered from COVID-19.

This chain links TRBV20-1 with TRBJ2-2, with D perhaps matching TRBD2 (6 bases). Trimming took off 0 bases at V and 3 bases at J, with 11 bases between the two ends. In germline, CDR1 is DFQATT, CDR2 SNEGSKA (reference sequence). The CDR3 totals 15 residues. The CDR3 bases are TGCAGTGCTAGAGATCCCGGGACTGACACCGGGGAGCTGTTTTTT. Its translation is CSARDPGTDTGELFF.

The rearrangement links TRBV15 to TRBJ2-3; D is uncertain. Deletions cut 0 bases from V and 5 bases from J, with 6 bases between. Germline V gives CDR1 LNHNV, CDR2 YYDKDF (reference sequence). This CDR3 spans 13 amino acids. CDR3 in amino acids: CATSRDPGDTQYF. The CDR3 coding sequence is TGTGCCACCAGCAGAGATCCGGGAGATACGCAGTATTTT.

A few counts support this clonotype. The V call is TRBV15, the J call TRBJ2-3, with 7 nucleotides matching TRBD2. The trim removed 2 bases at V and 0 bases at J, leaving 11 bases unmatched. CDR3 length: 18 residues. CDR1 is LNHNV, CDR2 YYDKDF, per germline (reference sequence). The CDR3 region has the DNA TGTGCCACCAGCAGACCCGGATCCCCCGGGGGGAGCACAGATACGCAGTATTTT. This encodes CATSRPGSPGGSTDTQYF.

V is TRBV7-8 and J is TRBJ1-4; D gene uncertain. Germline V gene lookup returns CDR1 SGHVS and CDR2 FQNEAQ. V lost 10 bases and J lost 4, with 13 bases in between. CDR3 length: 13 residues. CDR3 bases: TGTGCCACCATCCGGGTCCGTAATGAAAAACTGTTTTTT. Its protein is CATIRVRNEKLFF. Based on the CDR3 plus reference TRBV7-8 and TRBJ1-4, the full variable domain is GAGVSQSPRYKVAKRGQDVALRCDPISGHVSLFWYQQALGQGPEFLTYFQNEAQLDKSGLPSDRFFAERPEGSVSTLKIQRTQQEDSAVYLCATIRVRNEKLFFGSGTQLSVL.

This clonotype was seen only a few times. V gene TRBV7-9 combines with J gene TRBJ2-5; D gene uncertain. Trimming pared 4 bases from V and 10 bases from J, leaving 16 bases between. CDR3 length: 13 amino acids. Germline V gene sequence: CDR1 SEHNR, CDR2 FQNEAQ (reference sequence). The CDR3 loop reads CASSSRIGEDQYF. The CDR3 bases are TGTGCCAGCAGCTCCCGAATAGGCGAGGACCAGTACTTC.

This rearrangement joins TRBV20-1 to TRBJ1-5, with 8 bases lining up with TRBD1. The CDR3 loop spans 15 amino acids. In germline, CDR1 is DFQATT, CDR2 SNEGSKA (reference sequence). The trim removed 5 bases at V and 2 bases at J, leaving 8 bases unmatched. The CDR3 loop reads CSAPTGGPGNQPQHF. CDR3 bases: TGCAGTGCTCCTACAGGGGGTCCTGGCAATCAGCCCCAGCATTTT.

The J gene is TRBJ2-2, the V gene TRBV10-1; TRBD2 agrees at 11 bases. CDR1 WNHNN and CDR2 SYGVQD come from the germline V gene (reference sequence). The V segment lost 5 bases and the J segment 2 bases; nucleotides outside the gene matches: 4. The length of the CDR3 is 16 residues. CDR3 bases: TGCGCCAGCAGTTTACTAGCGGGGGATAACACCGGGGAGCTGTTTTTT. Amino acid sequence: CASSLLAGDNTGELFF.

V usage is TRBV7-2 and J usage is TRBJ2-7; unclear D gene. V was cut by 6 bases and J by 0 bases, with 15 bases left in between. Germline loops: CDR1 SGHTA, CDR2 FQGNSA. The CDR3 runs 15 residues. The CDR3 reads CASRLTGQTSYEQYF. CDR3 DNA sequence: TGTGCCAGCAGACTTACGGGCCAGACCTCCTACGAGCAGTACTTC.

This sequence joins TRBV4-3 and TRBJ2-1; D may be TRBD1 (6 bases). V dropped 4 bases and J dropped 3 bases, with 10 bases sitting between them. The CDR3 contains 14 residues. Per germline, CDR1 LGHNA and CDR2 YSLEER. CDR3 sequence reads: CASSPGQNYNEQFF. In DNA form, the CDR3 reads TGCGCCAGCAGCCCAGGACAGAACTACAATGAGCAGTTCTTC.